This T cell receptor (beta chain) was obtained from a study of cytomegalovirus exposure and HLA in healthy donors. The study's findings and limits: Rarity characterized most TCR sequences, yet some public TCRs appeared in many donors.

The PCR employed 60 Vbeta primers together with 13 Jbeta primers. Sequencing was performed with immunoSEQ multiplex PCR; in TCRdb, only in-frame clones are kept and a portion is missing. Of fewer than 200,000 clones in the sample, approximately 70% were seen once. As regards this clone: What it binds is not known.

The CDR3 spans 15 residues. V was trimmed by 4 bases and J by 1 base, leaving 14 bases between them. CDR1 is SGHNT and CDR2 is YYREEE in the germline V gene (reference sequence). The sequence derives from a woman aged 18-29 years in good health and CMV-seropositive. This chain connects TRBV5-4 to TRBJ1-1; perhaps TRBD1 as D (6 bases). Sequenced: PBMCs. In DNA form, the CDR3 reads TGTGCCAGCAGCACGGCCCAGACAGGGAACACTGAAGCTTTCTTT. Its protein product is CASSTAQTGNTEAFF. The complete variable domain, with remaining parts taken from reference TRBV5-4 and TRBJ1-1, reads ETGVTQSPTHLIKTRGQQVTLRCSSQSGHNTVSWYQQALGQGPQFIFQYYREEENGRGNFPPRFSGLQFPNYSSELNVNALELDDSALYLCASSTAQTGNTEAFFGQGTRLTVV.